This is a list of T cell receptor beta chains from one sample in a study of blood T cells in healthy people across ages. TCRdb re-analysed the 5' RACE reads in MiXCR, keeping a single row per CDR3 protein. The table shows about 840,000 distinct CDR3 sequences, with 25% to 35% occurring only once. The same data also went into a second study, on T cells of mothers and their children.

Sequencing used blood. Receptor source: a woman between 35 and 50 years old in good health. CDR3s include the opening cysteine and the closing phenylalanine or tryptophan. D genes are given only for firm matches. Not every row has a clone size; where given, it reads once, few, many or a size class.

TRBJ1-1 | NA | 16 | TRBV7-8 | NA | CASSLLPGGATTEAFF | TGTGCCAGCAGCTTACTCCCGGGGGGCGCGACGACTGAAGCTTTCTTT
TRBJ2-5 | NA | 16 | TRBV13 | NA | CASSLMQSGSITKQYF | TGTGCCAGCAGCTTGATGCAATCCGGATCCATAACGAAGCAGTACTTC
TRBJ1-2 | many | 15 | TRBV11-2 | NA | CASSLAGAPNYGYTF | TGTGCCAGCAGCTTAGCTGGGGCGCCTAACTATGGCTACACCTTC
TRBJ2-1 | few | 16 | TRBV4-3 | TRBD1 | CASSQERDRSYNEQFF | TGCGCCAGCAGCCAAGAGCGGGACAGGAGCTACAATGAGCAGTTCTTC
TRBJ2-4 | NA | 20 | TRBV6-1 | TRBD2 | CASKWRAGTSGAKGKNIQYF | TGTGCCAGTAAATGGAGGGCCGGGACTAGCGGGGCCAAAGGCAAAAACATTCAGTACTTC
TRBJ2-5 | many | 12 | TRBV7-2 | NA | CASSLYRGTQYF | TGTGCCAGCAGCTTATATCGGGGGACCCAGTACTTC
TRBJ1-1 | few | 12 | TRBV29-1 | NA | CSVDHMNTEAFF | TGCAGCGTTGATCACATGAACACTGAAGCTTTCTTT
TRBJ2-1 | few | 16 | TRBV18 | NA | CASSPQGRVSYNEQFF | TGTGCCAGCTCACCGCAGGGAAGGGTCTCCTACAATGAGCAGTTCTTC
TRBJ1-4 | NA | 15 | TRBV7-2 | NA | CASSQTGGRGEKLFF | TGTGCCAGCAGCCAGACGGGGGGGCGGGGGGAAAAACTGTTTTTT
TRBJ2-3 | NA | 16 | TRBV7-2 | NA | CASNDPGLARADTQYF | TGTGCCAGCAACGACCCGGGCCTAGCGCGGGCAGATACGCAGTATTTT
TRBJ1-5 | few | 13 | TRBV28 | NA | CASRQKGTGPQHF | TGTGCCAGCAGACAAAAAGGGACCGGGCCCCAGCATTTT
TRBJ1-2 | NA | 13 | TRBV29-1 | NA | CSVEPAGRYGYTF | TGCAGCGTTGAACCGGCAGGGCGCTATGGCTACACCTTC
TRBJ2-7 | NA | 13 | TRBV5-6 | NA | CASRGTISYEQYF | TGTGCCAGCAGGGGCACGATATCCTACGAGCAGTACTTC
TRBJ1-2 | NA | 13 | TRBV5-1 | NA | CANSSRDLYGYTF | TGCGCCAACAGCTCTCGGGATCTCTATGGCTACACCTTC
TRBJ2-7 | NA | 14 | TRBV20-1 | NA | CSARRRSLYNEQYF | TGCAGTGCACGAAGGAGGTCTCTCTACAATGAGCAGTACTTC
TRBJ2-5 | few | 13 | TRBV7-9 | NA | CASSYTGKETQYF | TGTGCCAGCAGCTATACAGGGAAAGAGACCCAGTACTTC
TRBJ2-1 | once | 14 | TRBV13 | NA | CASSNTLAGNEQFF | TGTGCCAGCAGCAACACACTAGCTGGCAATGAGCAGTTCTTC
TRBJ2-1 | NA | 15 | TRBV20-1 | TRBD2 | CSARDPASGGAEQFF | TGCAGTGCTAGAGATCCAGCTAGCGGGGGGGCAGAGCAGTTCTTC